The text below deals with one T cell receptor beta chain. Its antigen remains undetermined. No clone much larger than this one lies a single base away; base qualities are absent. The trial excluded patients who had a history of autoimmune disease or were on systemic immunosuppression. Peripheral blood for TCR sequencing was collected from all dose cohorts at baseline, on cycle 4 day 1, and on cycle 7 day 1. Samples came from an open-label, multicenter, first-in-human phase I dose-escalation trial of ivuxolimab. The trial enrolled adults with locally advanced or metastatic head and neck squamous cell, hepatocellular, melanoma or renal cell carcinoma. Before TCR sequencing, CD4+ T cells and CD8+ T cells from peripheral blood were sorted into separate populations. The data stem from a study of OX40 agonist ivuxolimab in advanced cancers. For the wider study: The costimulatory receptor OX40 (CD134) was targeted by ivuxolimab, a fully human IgG2 agonistic monoclonal antibody. Intravenous ivuxolimab was administered to patients every 2 weeks at six dose levels: 0.01, 0.1, 0.3, 1.5, 3 and 10 mg/kg. Of the approximately 54 patients in dose escalation, about 20 had hepatocellular carcinoma, about 15 had melanoma, 9 had renal cell carcinoma and 9 had head and neck cancer. In the dose-escalation cohort, around four fifths of patients were male, and the mean age was roughly 60 years with a range of roughly 20 to 80. Prior anti-PD-1, anti-PD-L1 or anti-CTLA-4 therapy was permitted, and checkpoint inhibitors had been received by about 37% of dose-escalation patients. Three dose-escalation patients achieved partial responses, one with hepatocellular carcinoma and two with cutaneous melanoma. The point of sequencing TCRbeta in the periphery was to test whether ivuxolimab changed TCR sequence diversity and drove clonal T-cell expansion. The monotherapy dose-escalation portion (N = 52 patients) of the phase I ivuxolimab trial is reported in the paper. What the study reported, not specific to this receptor: After ivuxolimab, CD8+ T cells had more expanded clones than CD4+ T cells on average. At doses of 0.1 to 3.0 mg/kg, clonal expansion of both CD4+ and CD8+ T cells in blood was seen between baseline and week 6. The antigen specificity of the clonally expanded peripheral T cells was not determined. In the 0.1-3.0 mg/kg groups, partial responders had among the lowest normalized peripheral clonal expansion, particularly in CD8+ T cells. Low levels of normalized T-cell clonal expansion were also seen in some patients who did not respond.

The germline V gene encodes CDR1 SGDLS and CDR2 YYNGEE. Counted from cysteine to phenylalanine, this CDR3 has 14 amino acids. CDR3 DNA only is kept here, 42 bases in frame from base 1. Here V drops 3 bases and J drops 4 bases, and the junction holds 4 bases not matched to any gene. For sequencing of the TCRbeta CDR3 region, genomic DNA was extracted from the sorted cells. The immunoSEQ Assay was used for sequencing of TCRbeta CDR3 regions. TCRdb carries this immuneACCESS record with in-frame sequences only. Its versions omit some clonotypes, under half of them owing to an unresolved V gene in the studies checked, with the rest unexplained. In all, the sample holds under 100,000 clones, and around 78% of those were seen once. The ten largest clonotypes hold around 0.84% of the sample.

This specimen consisted of CD4+ or CD8+ T cells sorted from blood, obtained in a trial of the OX40 agonist ivuxolimab. The clonotype comes from an adult with an advanced solid tumor such as melanoma, head and neck, liver or kidney cancer. The V and J segments used are TRBV9 and TRBJ1-5, and TRBD1 aligns with 7 junction nucleotides. The DNA reads TGTGCCAGCAGCGAGGGGACAGCAAATCAGCCCCAGCATTTT. Its amino acids are CASSEGTANQPQHF.